This T cell receptor (beta chain) was sequenced during a study of cytomegalovirus exposure and HLA in healthy donors. Study-wide results and caveats: Looking again later, the authors saw that most CMV-associated TCR beta chains seemed HLA-restricted. According to an earlier analysis, most TCR beta V segments yielded productive rearrangements about 90% or about 30% of the time. It was likely that a cluster of highly shared sequence variants was a sequencing artifact.

The CDR3 is 13 amino acids. Germline CDR1 reads SGHTA; CDR2 reads FQGNSA. The V end was cut by 5 bases, the J end by 1 base, with 8 bases between. A note on this clone: As yet, its antigen is unknown.

The PCR ran on 60 Vbeta and 13 Jbeta primers. Original methodology: The authors later counted around 80 million unique TCR beta chains, some 9.9 million of them shared. Measured with immunoSEQ multiplex PCR; TCRdb has only the in-frame clones, and not every one. V, J and clone size were drawn from that table, and D and trimming were deduced from the DNA. The table has approximately 150,000 clones, over 75% seen once; the top ten hold 1.3%. This clonotype was sampled from a man over 45 in good health and CMV-seropositive. Specimen: PBMCs. The genes are TRBV7-2 and TRBJ1-1, with D unresolved. The DNA for the CDR3 is TGTGCCAGCAGCCCCAACAGGAACACTGAAGCTTTCTTT. This sequence encodes CASSPNRNTEAFF.